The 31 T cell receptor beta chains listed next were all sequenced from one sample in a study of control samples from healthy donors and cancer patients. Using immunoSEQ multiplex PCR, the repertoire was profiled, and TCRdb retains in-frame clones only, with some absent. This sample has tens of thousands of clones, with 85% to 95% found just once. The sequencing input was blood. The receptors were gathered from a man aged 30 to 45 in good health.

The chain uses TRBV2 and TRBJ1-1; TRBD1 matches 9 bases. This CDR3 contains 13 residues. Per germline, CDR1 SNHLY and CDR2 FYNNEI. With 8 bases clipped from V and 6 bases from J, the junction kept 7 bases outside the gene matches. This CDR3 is CASGRTGVSEAFF. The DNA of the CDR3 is TGTGCCAGCGGAAGGACAGGGGTGTCTGAAGCTTTCTTT.

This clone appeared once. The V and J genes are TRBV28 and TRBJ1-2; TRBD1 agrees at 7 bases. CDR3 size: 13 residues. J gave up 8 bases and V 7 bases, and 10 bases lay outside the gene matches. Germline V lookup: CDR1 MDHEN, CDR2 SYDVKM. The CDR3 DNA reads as TGTGCCAGCACCAGGGGGGTTTATGGAGGCTACACCTTC. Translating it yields CASTRGVYGGYTF.

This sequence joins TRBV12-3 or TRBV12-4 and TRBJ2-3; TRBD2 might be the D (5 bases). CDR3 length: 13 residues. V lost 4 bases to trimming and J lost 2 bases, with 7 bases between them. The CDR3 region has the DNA TGTGCCAGCAGTTCCGGGGACACAGATACGCAGTATTTT. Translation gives CASSSGDTDTQYF.

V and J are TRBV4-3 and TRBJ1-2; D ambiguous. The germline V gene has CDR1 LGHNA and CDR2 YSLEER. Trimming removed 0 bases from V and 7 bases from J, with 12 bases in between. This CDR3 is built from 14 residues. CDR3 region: CASSQDGVSSGYTF. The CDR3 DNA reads TGCGCCAGCAGCCAAGACGGGGTCAGCAGTGGCTACACCTTC.

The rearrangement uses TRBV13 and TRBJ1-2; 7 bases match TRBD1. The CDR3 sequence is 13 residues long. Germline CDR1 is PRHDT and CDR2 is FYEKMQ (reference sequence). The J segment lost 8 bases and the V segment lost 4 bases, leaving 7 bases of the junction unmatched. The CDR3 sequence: CASSSQGVGGYTF. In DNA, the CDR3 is TGTGCCAGCAGCTCTCAGGGGGTGGGCGGCTACACCTTC.

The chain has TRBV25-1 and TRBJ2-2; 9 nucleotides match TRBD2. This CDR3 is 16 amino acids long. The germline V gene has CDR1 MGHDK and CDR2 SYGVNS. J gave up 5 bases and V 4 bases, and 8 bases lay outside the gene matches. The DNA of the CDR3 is TGTGCCAGCAGTGCGAGCCTAGCGGGAAGGACCGGGGAGCTGTTTTTT. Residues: CASSASLAGRTGELFF.

The CDR3 loop is CAWRGTGDHTEAFF. The CDR3 DNA reads as TGTGCCTGGAGGGGCACAGGGGACCATACTGAAGCTTTCTTT. The rearrangement uses TRBV30 and TRBJ1-1; 7 bases fit TRBD1. Germline CDR1 and CDR2: GTSNPN and SVGIG (reference sequence). The CDR3 is made up of 14 amino acids. Trimming at V came to 3 bases and at J to 5 bases, leaving 9 bases not matched to a gene.

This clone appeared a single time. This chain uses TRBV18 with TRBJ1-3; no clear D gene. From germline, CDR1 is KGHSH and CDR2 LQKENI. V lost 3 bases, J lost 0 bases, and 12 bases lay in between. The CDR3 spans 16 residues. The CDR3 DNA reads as TGTGCCAGCTCACCCTACGGCGCGGACTCTGGAAACACCATATATTTT. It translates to CASSPYGADSGNTIYF.

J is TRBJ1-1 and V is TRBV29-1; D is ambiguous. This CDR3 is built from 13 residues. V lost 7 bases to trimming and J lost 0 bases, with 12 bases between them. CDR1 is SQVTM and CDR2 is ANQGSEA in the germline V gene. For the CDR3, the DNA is TGCAGCGCCGGAAGGTCAATGAACACTGAAGCTTTCTTT. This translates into CSAGRSMNTEAFF.

The CDR3 DNA reads as TGCAGCGTTGGGGGGTTGAGGGGGCATAATGTGAACACTGAAGCTTTCTTT. This encodes CSVGGLRGHNVNTEAFF. The chain employs TRBV29-1 and TRBJ1-1; 7 positions agree with TRBD1. V dropped 4 bases and J dropped 0; count of bases not matched to a gene: 14. Germline CDR1 is SQVTM and CDR2 is ANQGSEA. The CDR3 totals 17 residues.

The CDR3 region is CASSWTPPDEQFF. CDR3 DNA: TGTGCCAGCAGCTGGACCCCGCCGGATGAGCAGTTCTTC. The chain has TRBV7-9 and TRBJ2-1, with D hard to call. Germline CDR1 SEHNR, CDR2 FQNEAQ (reference sequence). V gave up 4 bases and J gave up 8 bases, with 12 bases separating them. This CDR3 comprises 13 residues.

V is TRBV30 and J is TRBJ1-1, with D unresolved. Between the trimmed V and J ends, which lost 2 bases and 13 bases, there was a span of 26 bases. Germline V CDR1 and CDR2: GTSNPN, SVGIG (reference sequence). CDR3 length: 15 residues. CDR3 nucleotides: TGTGCCTGGAGTCCGACTCAGACGGCGGTGGGGTCGGGTTTCTTT. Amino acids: CAWSPTQTAVGSGFF. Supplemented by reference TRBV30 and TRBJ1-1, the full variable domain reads SQTIHQWPATLVQPVGSPLSLECTVEGTSNPNLYWYRQAAGRGLQLLFYSVGIGQISSEVPQNLSASRPQDRQFILSSKKLLLSDSGFYLCAWSPTQTAVGSGFFGQGTRLTVV.

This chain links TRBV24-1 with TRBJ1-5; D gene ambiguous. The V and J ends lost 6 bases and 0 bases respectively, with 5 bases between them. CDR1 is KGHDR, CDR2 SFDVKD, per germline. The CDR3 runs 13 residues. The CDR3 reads CATSSGSNQPQHF. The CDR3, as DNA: TGTGCCACCAGTTCGGGTAGCAATCAGCCCCAGCATTTT.

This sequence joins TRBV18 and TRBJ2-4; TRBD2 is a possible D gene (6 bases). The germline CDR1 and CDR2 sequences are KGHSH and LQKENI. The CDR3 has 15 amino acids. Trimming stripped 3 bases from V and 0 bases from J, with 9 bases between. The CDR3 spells CASSPAGLAKNIQYF. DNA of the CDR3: TGTGCCAGCTCACCGGCGGGACTAGCCAAAAACATTCAGTACTTC.

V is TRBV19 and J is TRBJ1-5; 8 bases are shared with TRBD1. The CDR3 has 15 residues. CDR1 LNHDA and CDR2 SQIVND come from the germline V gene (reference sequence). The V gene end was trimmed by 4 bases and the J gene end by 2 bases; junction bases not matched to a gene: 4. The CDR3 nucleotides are TGTGCCAGTAGTAAAGGACAGGGTGGCAATCAGCCCCAGCATTTT. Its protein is CASSKGQGGNQPQHF.

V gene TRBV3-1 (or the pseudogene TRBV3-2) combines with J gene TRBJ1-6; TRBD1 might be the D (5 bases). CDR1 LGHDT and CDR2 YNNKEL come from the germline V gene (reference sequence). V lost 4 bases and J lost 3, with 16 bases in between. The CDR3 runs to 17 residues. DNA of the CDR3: TGTGCCAGCAGCCTCACCACGCGGGGCTTCTATAATTCACCCCTCCACTTT. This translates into CASSLTTRGFYNSPLHF.

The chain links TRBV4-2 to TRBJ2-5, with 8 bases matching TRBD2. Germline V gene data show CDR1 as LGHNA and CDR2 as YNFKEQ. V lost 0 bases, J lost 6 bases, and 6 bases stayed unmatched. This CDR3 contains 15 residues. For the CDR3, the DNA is TGTGCCAGCAGCCAAGAAGCGGGAGCGGGGAAGACCCAGTACTTC. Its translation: CASSQEAGAGKTQYF.

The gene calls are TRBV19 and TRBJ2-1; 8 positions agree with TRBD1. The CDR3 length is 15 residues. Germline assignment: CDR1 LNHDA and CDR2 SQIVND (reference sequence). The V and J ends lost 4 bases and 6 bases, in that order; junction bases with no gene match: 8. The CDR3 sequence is CASSTGGILLNEQFF. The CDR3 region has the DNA TGTGCCAGTAGTACAGGGGGCATCCTACTCAATGAGCAGTTCTTC.

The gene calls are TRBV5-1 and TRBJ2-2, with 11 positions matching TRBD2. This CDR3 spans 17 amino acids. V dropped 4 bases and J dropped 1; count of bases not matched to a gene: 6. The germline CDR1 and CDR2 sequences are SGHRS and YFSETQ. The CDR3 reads CASSEQGLAGNTGELFF. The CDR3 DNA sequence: TGCGCCAGCAGCGAACAAGGACTAGCGGGGAACACCGGGGAGCTGTTTTTT. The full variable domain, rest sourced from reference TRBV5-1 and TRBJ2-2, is KAGVTQTPRYLIKTRGQQVTLSCSPISGHRSVSWYQQTPGQGLQFLFEYFSETQRNKGNFPGRFSGRQFSNSRSEMNVSTLELGDSALYLCASSEQGLAGNTGELFFGEGSRLTVL.

The CDR3 nucleotides read TGTGCCAGCAGCTTGGGCTACTCCTACGAGCAGTACTTC. Translation: CASSLGYSYEQYF. The chain has TRBV5-5 and TRBJ2-7; D is ambiguous. V lost 0 bases, J lost 0 bases, and 4 bases lay in between. CDR3 size: 13 residues. CDR1 SGHKS and CDR2 YYEKEE come from the germline V gene (reference sequence).

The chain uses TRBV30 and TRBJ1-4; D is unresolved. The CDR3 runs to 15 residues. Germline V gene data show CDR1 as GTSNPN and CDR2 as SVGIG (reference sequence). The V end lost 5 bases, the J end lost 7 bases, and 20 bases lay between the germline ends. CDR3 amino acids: CAWGPEEGLGEKLFF. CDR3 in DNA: TGTGCCTGGGGACCCGAGGAGGGATTGGGTGAAAAACTGTTTTTT.

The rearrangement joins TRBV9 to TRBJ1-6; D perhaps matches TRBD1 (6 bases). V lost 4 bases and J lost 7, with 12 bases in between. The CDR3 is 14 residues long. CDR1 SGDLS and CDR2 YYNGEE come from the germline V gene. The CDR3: CASSPGQRNSPLHF. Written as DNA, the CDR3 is TGTGCCAGCAGCCCCGGACAGCGCAATTCACCCCTCCACTTT.

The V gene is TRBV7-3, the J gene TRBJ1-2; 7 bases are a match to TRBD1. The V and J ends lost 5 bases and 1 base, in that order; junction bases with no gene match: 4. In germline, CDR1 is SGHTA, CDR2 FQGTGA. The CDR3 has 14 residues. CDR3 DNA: TGTGCCAGCAGCCCCGACAGGGATAACTATGGCTACACCTTC. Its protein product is CASSPDRDNYGYTF.

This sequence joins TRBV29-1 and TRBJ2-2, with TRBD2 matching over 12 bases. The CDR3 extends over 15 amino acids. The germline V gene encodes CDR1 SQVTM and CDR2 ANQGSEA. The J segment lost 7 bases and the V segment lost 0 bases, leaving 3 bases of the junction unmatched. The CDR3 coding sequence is TGCAGCGTTGAAGAGGGACTAGCGGGTAGCGGGGAGCTGTTTTTT. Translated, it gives CSVEEGLAGSGELFF.

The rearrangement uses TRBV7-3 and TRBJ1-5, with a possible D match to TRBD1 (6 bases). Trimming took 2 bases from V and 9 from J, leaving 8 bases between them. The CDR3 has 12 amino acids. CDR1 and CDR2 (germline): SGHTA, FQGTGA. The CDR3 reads CASSLLGGPQHF. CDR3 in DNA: TGTGCCAGCAGCTTACTAGGGGGGCCCCAGCATTTT.

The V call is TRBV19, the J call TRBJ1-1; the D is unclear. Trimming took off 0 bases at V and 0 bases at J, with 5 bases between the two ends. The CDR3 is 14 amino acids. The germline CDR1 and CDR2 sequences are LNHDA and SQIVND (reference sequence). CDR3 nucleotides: TGTGCCAGTAGTATAGATAGGGTGAACACTGAAGCTTTCTTT. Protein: CASSIDRVNTEAFF.

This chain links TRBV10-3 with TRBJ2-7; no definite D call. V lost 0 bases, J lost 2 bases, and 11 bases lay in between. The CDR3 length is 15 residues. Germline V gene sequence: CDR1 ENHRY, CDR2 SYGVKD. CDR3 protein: CAISESPGTTYEQYF. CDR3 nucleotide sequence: TGTGCCATCAGTGAGTCGCCGGGTACAACCTACGAGCAGTACTTC.

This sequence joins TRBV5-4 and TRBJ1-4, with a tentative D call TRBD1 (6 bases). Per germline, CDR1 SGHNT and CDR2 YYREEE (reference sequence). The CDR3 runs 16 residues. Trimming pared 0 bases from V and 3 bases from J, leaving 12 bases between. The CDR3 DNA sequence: TGTGCCAGCAGCTTGGATCGGGGGCCACCTAATGAAAAACTGTTTTTT. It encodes CASSLDRGPPNEKLFF.

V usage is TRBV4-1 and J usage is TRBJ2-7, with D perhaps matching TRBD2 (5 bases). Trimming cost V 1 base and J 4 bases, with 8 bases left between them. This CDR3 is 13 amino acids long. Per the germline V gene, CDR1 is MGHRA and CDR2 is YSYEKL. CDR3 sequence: CASSQGEQYEQYF. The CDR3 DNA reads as TGCGCCAGCAGCCAAGGGGAGCAGTACGAGCAGTACTTC.

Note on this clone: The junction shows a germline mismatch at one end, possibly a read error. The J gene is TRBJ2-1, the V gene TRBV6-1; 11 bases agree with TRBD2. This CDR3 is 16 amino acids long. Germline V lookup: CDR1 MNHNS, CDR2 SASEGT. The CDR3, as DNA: TGTGCCAGCAGTGGGGGCAGGACTAGCGGGTACAATGAACAGTTCTTC. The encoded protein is CASSGGRTSGYNEQFF.

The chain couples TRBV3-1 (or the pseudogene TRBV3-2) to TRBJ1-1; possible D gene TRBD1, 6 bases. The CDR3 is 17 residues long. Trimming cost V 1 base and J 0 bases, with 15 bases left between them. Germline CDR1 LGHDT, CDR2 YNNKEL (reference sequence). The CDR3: CASSQGKTGWLNTEAFF. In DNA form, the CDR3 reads TGTGCCAGCAGCCAAGGGAAAACAGGGTGGTTGAACACTGAAGCTTTCTTT.